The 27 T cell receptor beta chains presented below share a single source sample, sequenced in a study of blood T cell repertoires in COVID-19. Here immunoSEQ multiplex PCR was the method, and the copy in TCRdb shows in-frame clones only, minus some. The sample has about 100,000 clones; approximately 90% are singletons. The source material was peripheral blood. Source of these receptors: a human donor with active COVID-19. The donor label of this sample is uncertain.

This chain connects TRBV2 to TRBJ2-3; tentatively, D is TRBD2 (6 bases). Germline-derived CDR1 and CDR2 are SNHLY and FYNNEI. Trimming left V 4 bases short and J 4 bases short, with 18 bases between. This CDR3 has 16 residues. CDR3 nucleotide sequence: TGTGCCAGCAGTGGTCCTGGAGGGACTCAATCAGATACGCAGTATTTT. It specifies CASSGPGGTQSDTQYF.

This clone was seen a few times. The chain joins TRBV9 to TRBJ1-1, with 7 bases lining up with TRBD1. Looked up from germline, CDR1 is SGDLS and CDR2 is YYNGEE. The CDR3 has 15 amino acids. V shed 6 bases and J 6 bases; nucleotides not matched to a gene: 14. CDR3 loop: CASTPSTTGVAEAFF. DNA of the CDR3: TGTGCCAGCACCCCCTCGACTACAGGGGTCGCTGAAGCTTTCTTT.

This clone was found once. The CDR3 coding sequence is TGCGCCAGCAGCCAGAACAGGCTTAGGAACACTGAAGCTTTCTTT. Protein sequence: CASSQNRLRNTEAFF. This sequence joins TRBV4-3 and TRBJ1-1; weak D call: TRBD1 (5 bases). Germline V gene data show CDR1 as LGHNA and CDR2 as YSLEER. The CDR3 spans 15 residues. Trimming took off 3 bases at V and 1 base at J, with 12 bases between the two ends.

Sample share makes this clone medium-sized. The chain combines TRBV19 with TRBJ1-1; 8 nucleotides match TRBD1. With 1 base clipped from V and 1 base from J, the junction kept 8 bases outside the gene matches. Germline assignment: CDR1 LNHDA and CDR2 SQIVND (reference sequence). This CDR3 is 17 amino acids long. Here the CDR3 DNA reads TGTGCCAGTAGTATAGTCTGGCAGGGGGCTGGGAACACTGAAGCTTTCTTT. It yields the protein CASSIVWQGAGNTEAFF.

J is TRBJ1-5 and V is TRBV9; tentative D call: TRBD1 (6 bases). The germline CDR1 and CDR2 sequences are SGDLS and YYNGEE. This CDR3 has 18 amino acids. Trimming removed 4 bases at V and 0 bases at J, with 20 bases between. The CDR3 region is CASSRVGGPSYSNQPQHF. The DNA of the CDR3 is TGTGCCAGCAGCCGGGTGGGGGGGCCTTCTTATAGCAATCAGCCCCAGCATTTT.

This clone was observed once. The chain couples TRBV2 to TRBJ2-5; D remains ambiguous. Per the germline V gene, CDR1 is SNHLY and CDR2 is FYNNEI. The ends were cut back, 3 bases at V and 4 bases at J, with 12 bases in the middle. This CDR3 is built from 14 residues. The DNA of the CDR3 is TGTGCCAGCAGTGAGGGCAGGCACAGAGAGACCCAGTACTTC. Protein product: CASSEGRHRETQYF.

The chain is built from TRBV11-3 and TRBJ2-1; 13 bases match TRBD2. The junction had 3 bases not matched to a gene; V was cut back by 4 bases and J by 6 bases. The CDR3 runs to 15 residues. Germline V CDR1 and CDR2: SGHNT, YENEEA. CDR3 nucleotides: TGTGCCAGCAGCTCGGGACTAGCGGGACTCAATGAGCAGTTCTTC. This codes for CASSSGLAGLNEQFF.

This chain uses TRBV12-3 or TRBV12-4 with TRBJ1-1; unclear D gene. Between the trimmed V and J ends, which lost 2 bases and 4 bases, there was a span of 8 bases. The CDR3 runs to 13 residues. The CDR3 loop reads CASSLSRPTEAFF. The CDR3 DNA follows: TGTGCCAGCAGTTTATCGCGCCCCACTGAAGCTTTCTTT.

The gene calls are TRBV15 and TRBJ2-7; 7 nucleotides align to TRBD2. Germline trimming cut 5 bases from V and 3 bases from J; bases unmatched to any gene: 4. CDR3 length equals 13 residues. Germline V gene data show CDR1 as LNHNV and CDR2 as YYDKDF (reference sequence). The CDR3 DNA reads TGTGCCACCAGCCCGAGCGGGGTCTACGAGCAGTACTTC. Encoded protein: CATSPSGVYEQYF. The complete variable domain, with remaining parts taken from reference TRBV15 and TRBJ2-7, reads DAMVIQNPRYQVTQFGKPVTLSCSQTLNHNVMYWYQQKSSQAPKLLFHYYDKDFNNEADTPDNFQSRRPNTSFCFLDIRSPGLGDTAMYLCATSPSGVYEQYFGPGTRLTVT.

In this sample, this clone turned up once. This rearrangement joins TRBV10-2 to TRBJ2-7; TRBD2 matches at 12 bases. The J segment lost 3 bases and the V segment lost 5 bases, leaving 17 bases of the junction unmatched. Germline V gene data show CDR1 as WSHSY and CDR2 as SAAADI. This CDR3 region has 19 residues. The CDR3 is CASSKAGLAGPRGDYEQYF. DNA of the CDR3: TGCGCCAGCAGTAAGGCGGGACTAGCGGGCCCACGGGGGGACTACGAGCAGTACTTC.

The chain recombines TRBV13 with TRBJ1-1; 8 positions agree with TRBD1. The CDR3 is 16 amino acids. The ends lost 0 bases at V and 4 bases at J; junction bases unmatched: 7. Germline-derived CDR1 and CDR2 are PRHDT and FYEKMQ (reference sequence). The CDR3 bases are TGTGCCAGCAGCTTAGGCGGGACAGGCGTACCCACTGAAGCTTTCTTT. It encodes CASSLGGTGVPTEAFF.

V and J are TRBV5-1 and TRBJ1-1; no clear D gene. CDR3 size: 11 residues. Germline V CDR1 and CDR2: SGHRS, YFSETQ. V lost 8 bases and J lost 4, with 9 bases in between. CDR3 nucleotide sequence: TGCGCCAGTTCAGAGGGCACTGAAGCTTTCTTT. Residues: CASSEGTEAFF. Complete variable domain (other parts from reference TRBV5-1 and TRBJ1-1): KAGVTQTPRYLIKTRGQQVTLSCSPISGHRSVSWYQQTPGQGLQFLFEYFSETQRNKGNFPGRFSGRQFSNSRSEMNVSTLELGDSALYLCASSEGTEAFFGQGTRLTVV.

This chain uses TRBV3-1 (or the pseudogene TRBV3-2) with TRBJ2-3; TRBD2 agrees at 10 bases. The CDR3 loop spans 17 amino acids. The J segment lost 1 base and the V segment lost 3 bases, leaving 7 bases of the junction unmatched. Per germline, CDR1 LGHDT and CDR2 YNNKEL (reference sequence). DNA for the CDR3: TGTGCCAGCAGCCAGAGGAGCGGGGGGGTTGGCACAGATACGCAGTATTTT. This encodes CASSQRSGGVGTDTQYF.

CDR3 bases: TGTGCCAGCAGCTCATTTGACAGTAGCAATCAGCCCCAGCATTTT. Its translation: CASSSFDSSNQPQHF. The V and J genes are TRBV7-2 and TRBJ1-5, with a possible D match to TRBD1 (5 bases). The CDR3 is made up of 15 amino acids. V was cut by 4 bases and J by 0 bases, with 10 bases left in between. The germline CDR1 and CDR2 sequences are SGHTA and FQGNSA.

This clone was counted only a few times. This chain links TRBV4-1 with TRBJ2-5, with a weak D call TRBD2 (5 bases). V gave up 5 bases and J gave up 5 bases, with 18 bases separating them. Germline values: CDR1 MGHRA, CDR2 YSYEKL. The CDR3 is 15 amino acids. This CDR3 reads CASSETETRWETQYF. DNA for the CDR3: TGCGCCAGCAGCGAAACCGAAACTAGGTGGGAGACCCAGTACTTC.

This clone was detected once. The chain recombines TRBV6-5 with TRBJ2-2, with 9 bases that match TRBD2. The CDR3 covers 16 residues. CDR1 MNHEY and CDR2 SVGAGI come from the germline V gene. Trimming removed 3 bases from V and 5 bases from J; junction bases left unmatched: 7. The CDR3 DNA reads TGTGCCAGCAGTTATCGCGGGGGGGCGGGAACCGGGGAGCTGTTTTTT. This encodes CASSYRGGAGTGELFF.

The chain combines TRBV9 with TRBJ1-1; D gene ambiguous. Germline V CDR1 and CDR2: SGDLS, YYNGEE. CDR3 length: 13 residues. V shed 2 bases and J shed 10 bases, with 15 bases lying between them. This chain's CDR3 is CASSVRSGDSAFF. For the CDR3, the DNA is TGTGCCAGCAGCGTCCGCTCCGGGGATTCAGCTTTCTTT.

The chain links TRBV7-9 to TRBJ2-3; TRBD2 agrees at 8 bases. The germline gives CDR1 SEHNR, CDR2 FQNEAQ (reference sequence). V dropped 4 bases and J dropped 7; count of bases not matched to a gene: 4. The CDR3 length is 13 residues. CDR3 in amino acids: CASSSRTSHTQYF. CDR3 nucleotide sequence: TGTGCCAGCAGCTCCAGGACTAGCCATACGCAGTATTTT. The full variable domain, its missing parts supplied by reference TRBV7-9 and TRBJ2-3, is DTGVSQNPRHKITKRGQNVTFRCDPISEHNRLYWYRQTLGQGPEFLTYFQNEAQLEKSRLLSDRFSAERPKGSFSTLEIQRTEQGDSAMYLCASSSRTSHTQYFGPGTRLTVL.

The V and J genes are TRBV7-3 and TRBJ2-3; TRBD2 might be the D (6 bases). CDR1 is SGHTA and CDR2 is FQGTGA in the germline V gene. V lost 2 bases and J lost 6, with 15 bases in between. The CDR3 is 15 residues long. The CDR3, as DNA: TGTGCCAGCAGCTTATCTGGCGGGAACTTTGATACGCAGTATTTT. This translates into CASSLSGGNFDTQYF.

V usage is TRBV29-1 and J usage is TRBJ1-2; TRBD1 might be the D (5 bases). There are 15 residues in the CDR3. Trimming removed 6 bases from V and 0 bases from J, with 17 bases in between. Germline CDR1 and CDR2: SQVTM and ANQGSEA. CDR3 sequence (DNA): TGCAGCGTCCCGGTTTGGGGGGAAGCTAACTATGGCTACACCTTC. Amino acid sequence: CSVPVWGEANYGYTF. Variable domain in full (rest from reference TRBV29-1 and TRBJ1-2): SAVISQKPSRDICQRGTSLTIQCQVDSQVTMMFWYRQQPGQSLTLIATANQGSEATYESGFVIDKFPISRPNLTFSTLTVSNMSPEDSSIYLCSVPVWGEANYGYTFGSGTRLTVV.

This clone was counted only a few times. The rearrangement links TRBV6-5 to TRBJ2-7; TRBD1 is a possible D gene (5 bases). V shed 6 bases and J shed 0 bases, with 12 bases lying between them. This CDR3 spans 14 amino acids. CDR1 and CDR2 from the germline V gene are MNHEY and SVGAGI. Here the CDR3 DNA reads TGTGCCAGCAGCGCAGGGTCTTACTCCTACGAGCAGTACTTC. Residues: CASSAGSYSYEQYF.

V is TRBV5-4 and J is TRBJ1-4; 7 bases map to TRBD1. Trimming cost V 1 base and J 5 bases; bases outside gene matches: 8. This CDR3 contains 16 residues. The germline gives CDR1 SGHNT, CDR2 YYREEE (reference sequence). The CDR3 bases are TGTGCCAGCAGCTTGCAAGGGGGCGACAACAATGAAAAACTGTTTTTT. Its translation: CASSLQGGDNNEKLFF.

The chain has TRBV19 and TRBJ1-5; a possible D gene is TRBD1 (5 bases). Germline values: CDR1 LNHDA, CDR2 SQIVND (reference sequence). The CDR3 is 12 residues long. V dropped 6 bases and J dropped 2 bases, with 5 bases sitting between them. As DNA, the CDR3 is TGTGCCAGTAGAGGGGGCAATCAGCCCCAGCATTTT. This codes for CASRGGNQPQHF.

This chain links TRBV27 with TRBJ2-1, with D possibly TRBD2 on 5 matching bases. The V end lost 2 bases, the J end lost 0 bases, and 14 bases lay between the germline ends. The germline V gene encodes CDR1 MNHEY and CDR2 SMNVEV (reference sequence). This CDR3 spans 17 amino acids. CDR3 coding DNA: TGTGCCAGCAGTTTAAAACTCGACTACCTCTCCTACAATGAGCAGTTCTTC. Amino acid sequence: CASSLKLDYLSYNEQFF.

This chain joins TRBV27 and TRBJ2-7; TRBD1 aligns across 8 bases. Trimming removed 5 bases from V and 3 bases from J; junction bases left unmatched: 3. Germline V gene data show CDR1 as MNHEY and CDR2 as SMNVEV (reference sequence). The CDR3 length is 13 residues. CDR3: CASSHRGVYEQYF. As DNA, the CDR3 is TGTGCCAGCAGTCACAGGGGGGTCTACGAGCAGTACTTC.

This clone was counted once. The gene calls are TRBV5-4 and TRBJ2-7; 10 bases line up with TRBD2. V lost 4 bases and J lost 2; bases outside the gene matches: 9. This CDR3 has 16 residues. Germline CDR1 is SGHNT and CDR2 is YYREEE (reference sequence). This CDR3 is CASSPYRTSGTYEQYF. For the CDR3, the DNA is TGTGCCAGCAGCCCCTATCGGACTAGCGGAACCTACGAGCAGTACTTC.

The chain's CDR3 is CASSRGTGDSEQYF. CDR3 nucleotide sequence: TGTGCCAGCAGTAGAGGGACAGGGGATTCCGAGCAGTACTTC. The chain carries TRBV6-5 and TRBJ2-7; 10 nucleotides align to TRBD1. The CDR3 is 14 amino acids. The V gene's germline CDR1 is MNHEY and CDR2 SVGAGI. The V gene end was trimmed by 5 bases and the J gene end by 6 bases; junction bases not matched to a gene: 7.